The entry that follows covers one TCR beta chain sequence. Its antigen is unknown. One base away there is no much larger clone; base qualities are not given. The trim is 4 bases for V and 0 bases for J, with a gap of 13 bases between the germline ends. The CDR1 and CDR2 encoded by the germline V gene are KGHSH and LQKENI. Including cysteine and phenylalanine, the CDR3 has 15 amino acids. Kept here is only the CDR3 DNA, which spans 45 bases and is read in frame from base 1. This sample stems from a study of blood T cell repertoires in COVID-19 (TCRdb year 2020). Background on the whole study: The collaborator samples originated in the United States, Italy and Spain and spanned the acute and convalescent phases of COVID-19. The prospective study material was composed of cDNA or gDNA derived from T cells, B-cell-depleted T cells, or PBMCs. The sample metadata nearly always contained a de-identified subject ID, COVID-19 status, age in years and sex. Deeply sampled blood TCRbeta repertoires from subjects exposed to, actively infected with, or recovered from COVID-19 were included in the dataset. Samples came from the ongoing ImmuneRACE study (first 160 participants) plus 1,254 subjects from 6 global collaborators. Where available, HLA class I and class II types were taken from metadata supplied by the sample provider and were not determined by assay-based typing. The repertoires were made available in a free public database intended to serve as a resource for research on the immune response to SARS-CoV-2. General conclusions and limits of the study: Clinical and demographic metadata were provided uncurated, with the amount varying by source and participant.

The collaborating institutions used their own protocols to collect whole blood in K2EDTA tubes. For TCRbeta analysis, collaborator samples were shipped as frozen whole blood, as isolated PBMCs, or as DNA extracted from either sample type. TCRbeta CDR3 regions were amplified from genomic DNA using the immunoSEQ Assay, a bias-controlled multiplex PCR. In the original analysis: The number of nucleated cells in each sample was estimated by amplification of reference gene primers within the assay. To quantify the absolute abundance of each unique TCRbeta CDR3 rearrangement, sequence reads were collapsed and filtered. For each sample, productive Simpson clonality was calculated as the square root of Simpson's diversity index across productive rearrangements. Here the immuneACCESS table is served through TCRdb, limited to in-frame sequences with V and J called. Missing clones are a known gap in these copies; in checked studies unresolved V genes cover under half, and the rest lacks a known reason. V and J calls and clone size are copied from that table; D and trimming were computed from the DNA. Across this sample there are 35,000 or so clones, with over 75% seen only once. About 42% of the sample comes from the top ten.

The chain was built from TRBV18 and TRBJ2-7; perhaps TRBD1 is the D gene, with 5 bases matching. The receptor comes from a human donor in a cohort sampled during active or convalescent COVID-19. The donor label of this sample is uncertain. The sample was peripheral blood. CDR3 reads: CASSRGGISSYEQYF. The DNA reads TGTGCCAGCTCACGGGGCGGTATCAGCTCCTACGAGCAGTACTTC. Reference TRBV18 and TRBJ2-7 genes cover what lies past the CDR3, so the full variable domain is NAGVMQNPRHLVRRRGQEARLRCSPMKGHSHVYWYRQLPEEGLKFMVYLQKENIIDESGMPKERFSAEFPKEGPSILRIQQVVRGDSAAYFCASSRGGISSYEQYFGPGTRLTVT.